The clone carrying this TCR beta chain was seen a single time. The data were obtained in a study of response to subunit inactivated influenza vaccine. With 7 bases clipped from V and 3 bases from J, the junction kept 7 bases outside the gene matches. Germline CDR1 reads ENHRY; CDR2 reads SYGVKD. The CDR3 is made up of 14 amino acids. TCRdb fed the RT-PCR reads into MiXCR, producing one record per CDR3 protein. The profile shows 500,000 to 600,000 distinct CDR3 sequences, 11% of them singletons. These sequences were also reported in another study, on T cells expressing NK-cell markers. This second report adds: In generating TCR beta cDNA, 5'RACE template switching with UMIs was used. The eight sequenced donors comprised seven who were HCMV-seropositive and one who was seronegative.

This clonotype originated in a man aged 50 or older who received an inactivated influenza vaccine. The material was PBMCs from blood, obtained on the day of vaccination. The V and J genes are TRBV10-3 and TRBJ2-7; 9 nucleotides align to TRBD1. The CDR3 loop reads CAINDRGVNYEQYF. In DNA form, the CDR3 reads TGTGCCATCAACGACAGGGGGGTCAACTACGAGCAGTACTTC.